This T cell receptor (beta chain) comes out of a study of T cell responses to AZD1222 COVID-19 vaccine. The protocol was immunoSEQ multiplex PCR, while the TCRdb copy is restricted to in-frame clones and leaves out a portion. The sample yields some 150,000 clones, 85% to 90% seen once. Study outcomes and limitations: Two AZD1222 administrations were followed by greater Spike-specific TCR breadth and depth.

The CDR3 extends over 15 amino acids. The germline V gene encodes CDR1 SGHTA and CDR2 FQGNSA. Trimming left V 1 base short and J 7 bases short, with 14 bases between. Regarding this clone: Antigen unknown.

This clonotype originated in an adult in good health. The chain carries TRBV7-2 and TRBJ1-5; maybe TRBD1 (5 bases). Source: peripheral blood, taken on day 0 of AZD1222 vaccination. The CDR3 DNA sequence: TGTGCCAGCAGCTTAGGCAGGGACGATTTCCAGCCCCAGCATTTT. Translated, it gives CASSLGRDDFQPQHF.